This T cell receptor beta chain was identified in a study of blood T cell repertoires in COVID-19. Overall study context: Sites across the United States, Italy and Spain contributed samples from acute and convalescent COVID-19.

Methods used by the authors: Estimated nucleated cell counts came from reference gene primer amplification. TCRdb keeps only in-frame clones here, not all; method: immunoSEQ multiplex PCR. V, J and clone size were drawn from that table, and D and trimming were deduced from the DNA. Among hundreds of thousands of clones, around nine tenths were seen once, and the ten largest hold approximately 6.2%. Germline assignment: CDR1 MNHEY and CDR2 SMNVEV (reference sequence). Trimming took 6 bases from V and 4 from J; bases not matched to a gene: 10. CDR3 length: 16 amino acids. The rearrangement uses TRBV27 and TRBJ1-5; TRBD1 aligns across 9 bases. The sequence came from a man aged 55 to 70 who had recovered from COVID-19. Sequenced sample: peripheral blood. CDR3 protein: CASRSQGAARNQPQHF. For the CDR3, the DNA is TGTGCCAGCAGGTCACAGGGGGCGGCGAGGAATCAGCCCCAGCATTTT.